This TCR beta chain appears in the sequencing data of a study of blood T cell repertoires in COVID-19 (dated by TCRdb to 2018 to 2021). Context from the whole study: Collaborator samples came from the United States, Italy and Spain and covered acute and convalescent phases of COVID-19. The prospective study material was composed of cDNA or gDNA derived from T cells, B-cell-depleted T cells, or PBMCs. Deeply sampled blood TCRbeta repertoires from subjects exposed to, actively infected with, or recovered from COVID-19 were included in the dataset. A freely available public database, intended as a resource for researchers studying the immune response to SARS-CoV-2, is where the repertoires were released. Samples were obtained from the ongoing ImmuneRACE study (first 160 participants) and from roughly 1,300 subjects provided by 6 global collaborators. Sample metadata almost always included a de-identified subject ID, COVID-19 status, age in years and sex. HLA class I and class II types, where available, came from metadata supplied by the sample provider rather than from assay-based typing.

The collaborating institutions used their own protocols to collect whole blood in K2EDTA tubes. For TCRbeta analysis, collaborator samples were shipped as frozen whole blood, as isolated PBMCs, or as DNA extracted from either sample type. V is reduced by 2 bases and J by 4 bases, leaving a spacing of 12 bases between them. From cysteine to phenylalanine, the CDR3 is 14 amino acids long. Only the CDR3 DNA stays, 42 bases, in frame from base 1. Reading the germline V gene (reference sequence) gives CDR1 GTSNPN and CDR2 SVGIG. With regard to this clone: No cognate antigen has been identified for it. Base qualities are not recorded, but no much larger clone differs from it by a single base.

Results the study describes overall, beyond this receptor: Clinical and demographic metadata were provided uncurated, with the amount varying by source and participant.

The immunoSEQ Assay, a bias-controlled multiplex PCR, was used to amplify TCRbeta CDR3 regions from genomic DNA. The authors processed their data as follows. The number of nucleated cells in each sample was estimated by amplification of reference gene primers within the assay. To quantify the absolute abundance of each unique TCRbeta CDR3 rearrangement, sequence reads were collapsed and filtered. For each sample, productive Simpson clonality was calculated as the square root of Simpson's diversity index across productive rearrangements. TCRdb obtained this table from immuneACCESS and retained in-frame rearrangements with V and J assigned. These tables miss some clones; where compared with another copy, unresolved V genes account for less than half of the shortfall, and the remainder is unexplained. The DNA gave D and trimming, while V, J and clone size come from that table. Counted in this sample were about 190,000 clones; approximately 90% of them appeared once. The biggest ten clones account for 1% to 1.4% of the sample.

Rearrangement joined TRBV30 to TRBJ1-3; a tentative D match to TRBD1 spans 5 bases. The sequencing sample was made of peripheral blood. This sequence originates from a man aged 30 to 39 with acute or convalescent COVID-19. The encoded CDR3 is CAWSQGQPGNTIYF. The nucleotide sequence is TGTGCCTGGAGTCAGGGCCAGCCCGGAAACACCATATATTTT.